The 14 T cell receptor beta chains listed next were all sequenced from one sample in a study of blood T cells in healthy people across ages. A second roughly 7 to 12 cycle PCR used barcoded and J-beta primers. TCRdb called the 5' RACE reads again in MiXCR, with one record for every CDR3 protein. The table shows approximately 1,700,000 distinct CDR3 sequences, with roughly 43% occurring only once. The sequencing input was blood. The receptors were sampled from a human donor in good health.

Comments on this clonotype: This clone may be a read error of a much larger clone one base away. This chain connects TRBV28 to TRBJ1-4; TRBD1 aligns across 7 bases. Germline lookup yields CDR1 MDHEN and CDR2 SYDVKM. The CDR3 has 13 amino acids. The CDR3 reads CASSQTGIGKRFF. The CDR3 bases are TGTGCCAGCAGTCAGACAGGGATAGGAAAACGGTTTTTT.

V usage is TRBV29-1 and J usage is TRBJ2-5, with TRBD2 matching 7 bases. Germline-derived CDR1 and CDR2 are SQVTM and ANQGSEA. This CDR3 region has 14 residues. With 7 bases clipped from V and 1 base from J, the junction kept 9 bases outside the gene matches. Here the CDR3 DNA reads TGCAGCGCCCGGATACTAGCGCTCCAAGAGACCCAGTACTTC. As protein: CSARILALQETQYF.

V gene TRBV7-2 combines with J gene TRBJ2-7, with 7 bases fitting TRBD1. CDR1 and CDR2 from the germline V gene are SGHTA and FQGNSA. The CDR3 is 16 amino acids. V was clipped by 1 base and J by 1 base; unmatched bases: 7. As DNA, the CDR3 is TGTGCCAGCAGCTTAGGGATGGCAGGGGGTTCCTACGAGCAGTACTTC. This translates into CASSLGMAGGSYEQYF.

This rearrangement joins TRBV18 to TRBJ2-4; 8 bases align to TRBD1. V shed 2 bases, J shed 13 bases, and the junction held 7 bases outside the gene matches. The CDR3 is made up of 13 amino acids. CDR1 and CDR2 (germline): KGHSH, LQKENI. The CDR3 DNA reads as TGTGCCAGCTCACCAGACTCAGGGGGCAAGCAGTACTTC. Its protein product is CASSPDSGGKQYF.

The chain carries TRBV7-8 and TRBJ2-6, with no clear D. CDR1 and CDR2 from the germline V gene are SGHVS and FQNEAQ. There are 17 residues in the CDR3. V was trimmed by 1 base and J by 0 bases, leaving 10 bases between them. Here the CDR3 reads CASSLVGSPSGANVLTF. The CDR3 nucleotides are TGTGCCAGCAGCTTAGTGGGCAGCCCCTCTGGGGCCAACGTCCTGACTTTC. Combining the CDR3 with reference TRBV7-8 and TRBJ2-6 gives the whole variable domain GAGVSQSPRYKVAKRGQDVALRCDPISGHVSLFWYQQALGQGPEFLTYFQNEAQLDKSGLPSDRFFAERPEGSVSTLKIQRTQQEDSAVYLCASSLVGSPSGANVLTFGAGSRLTVL.

This chain uses TRBV7-6 with TRBJ2-4; 10 nucleotides line up with TRBD2. The DNA end is more similar to TRBJ2-7, so the J call may be wrong. This CDR3 comprises 16 residues. CDR1 is SGHVS, CDR2 FNYEAQ, per germline. CDR3 sequence reads: CASSHPTGLAEYEQYF. The DNA for the CDR3 is TGTGCCAGCAGCCATCCTACAGGACTAGCGGAGTACGAGCAGTACTTC.

This clonotype was observed many times. A junction end diverges from the germline sequence, so it may reflect a read error. The V and J genes are TRBV5-1 and TRBJ1-2; 8 bases fit TRBD1. The CDR3 has 14 residues. Per germline, CDR1 SGHRS and CDR2 YFSETQ. The CDR3 spells CASSLSGGDYGYTF. As DNA, the CDR3 is TGTGCCAGCAGCTTATCAGGGGGCGACTATGGCTACACCTTC.

V gene TRBV7-9 combines with J gene TRBJ2-1; tentative D call: TRBD2 (6 bases). The CDR3 extends over 14 amino acids. The V gene's germline CDR1 is SEHNR and CDR2 FQNEAQ (reference sequence). Trimming pared 7 bases from V and 9 bases from J, leaving 19 bases between. The CDR3 region is CASNRGIGLAEQFF. In DNA, the CDR3 is TGTGCCAGCAACCGGGGGATAGGCTTGGCTGAGCAGTTCTTC.

Note on this clonotype: A clone one base away is much larger, so this may be a read error. The chain is built from TRBV6-2 or TRBV6-3 and TRBJ1-6, with 7 bases matching TRBD1. This CDR3 is built from 14 residues. The junction had 4 bases not matched to a gene; V was cut back by 6 bases and J by 5 bases. The germline V gene has CDR1 MNHEY and CDR2 SVGEGT. The CDR3 loop is CASSQGQHNSPLHF. CDR3 DNA: TGTGCCAGCAGCCAGGGACAGCATAATTCACCCCTCCACTTT.

This sequence joins TRBV7-6 and TRBJ2-1; a possible D gene is TRBD2 (7 bases). This CDR3 is built from 16 residues. V was trimmed by 1 base and J by 4 bases, leaving 14 bases between them. CDR1 is SGHVS, CDR2 FNYEAQ, per germline. The CDR3 sequence: CASSLEPGEGYNEQFF. CDR3 nucleotide sequence: TGTGCCAGCAGCTTAGAGCCAGGGGAGGGTTACAATGAGCAGTTCTTC.

The chain uses TRBV4-3 and TRBJ2-5, with 11 nucleotides matching TRBD2. Germline CDR1 LGHNA, CDR2 YSLEER. The CDR3 loop spans 17 amino acids. Unmatched junction bases numbered 9, after V lost 1 base and J lost 5 bases. CDR3 protein: CASSQGAASGGLETQYF. The CDR3 DNA sequence: TGCGCCAGCAGCCAAGGAGCGGCTAGCGGGGGGTTGGAGACCCAGTACTTC.

Worth noting for this clonotype: The junction departs from the called germline gene at one end, perhaps through a read error. This chain uses TRBV6-5 with TRBJ1-6; D ambiguous. The CDR3 is made up of 12 amino acids. CDR1 is MNHEY and CDR2 is SVGAGI in the germline V gene. This CDR3 reads CASSPTQVPLHF. DNA for the CDR3: TGTGCCAGCAGTCCCACCCAGGTACCCCTGCACTTT.

The chain has TRBV11-2 and TRBJ2-7, with TRBD2 matching 15 bases. CDR3 length: 21 amino acids. Germline V gene data show CDR1 as SGHAT and CDR2 as FQNNGV. Trimming removed 4 bases from V and 2 bases from J; junction bases left unmatched: 18. In DNA form, the CDR3 reads TGTGCCAGCAGCTCTCCCCTGGCAGGACTAGCGGGGGGGCGCAGAGCCTACGAGCAGTACTTC. It yields the protein CASSSPLAGLAGGRRAYEQYF.

This clonotype has only a few counts. The chain links TRBV7-9 to TRBJ2-1, with a tentative D call TRBD1 (6 bases). The length of the CDR3 is 16 residues. V was trimmed by 4 bases and J by 8 bases, leaving 21 bases between them. Germline lookup yields CDR1 SEHNR and CDR2 FQNEAQ (reference sequence). In nucleotides, the CDR3 is TGTGCCAGCAGCTCTACCCTTGGCAGGGGAAGGGATGAGCAGTTCTTC. Its translation is CASSSTLGRGRDEQFF.